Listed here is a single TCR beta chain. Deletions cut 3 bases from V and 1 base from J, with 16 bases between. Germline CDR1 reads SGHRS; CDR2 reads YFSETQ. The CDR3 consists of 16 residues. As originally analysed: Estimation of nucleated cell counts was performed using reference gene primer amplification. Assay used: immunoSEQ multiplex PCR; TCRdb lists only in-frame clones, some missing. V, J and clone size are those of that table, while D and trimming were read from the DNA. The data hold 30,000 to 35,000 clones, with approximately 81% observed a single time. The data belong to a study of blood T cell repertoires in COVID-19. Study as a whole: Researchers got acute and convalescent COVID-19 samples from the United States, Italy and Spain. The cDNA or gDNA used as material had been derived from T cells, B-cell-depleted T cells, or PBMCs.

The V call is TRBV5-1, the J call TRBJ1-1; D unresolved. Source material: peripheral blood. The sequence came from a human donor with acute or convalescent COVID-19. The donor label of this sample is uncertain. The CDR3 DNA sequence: TGCGCCAGCAGCTACACCCGAGCTGAGGGGAACACTGAAGCTTTCTTT. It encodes CASSYTRAEGNTEAFF.